This TCR beta chain was recorded in a study of human T cells and chemical hapten exposure. The wider study: A 2 cm by 2 cm inner upper arm patch received 2% DPC for sensitization.

As for time point: patch test 3, about 24 weeks after DPC sensitization. Noted treatment: therapeutic diphenylcyclopropenone sensitization with weekly scalp DPC. Total RNA extraction was carried out from unfractionated whole blood. This clonotype was counted ten times or more. The antigen remains unidentified. TCRdb fed the RACE reads into MiXCR, producing one record per CDR3 protein. The sample carries 80,000 to 100,000 distinct CDR3 sequences, about a tenth recorded once. The CDR3 sequence is 16 residues long. V lost 4 bases, J lost 5 bases, and 13 bases stayed unmatched. Germline assignment: CDR1 DFQATT and CDR2 SNEGSKA (reference sequence). Findings and caveats of the study: Compared to controls, expanded TCRs made significantly more large clusters of similar CDR3s. PT1 expanded TCR counts and patch test score were linked, and their correlation was positive.

The rearrangement joins TRBV20-1 to TRBJ2-3; 9 positions match TRBD1. This specimen was whole blood, taken in connection with sensitization to the hapten diphenylcyclopropenone (DPC). This clonotype was obtained from a woman between 45 and 60 years old with alopecia areata. Some clones in this sample may be carry-over from other donors' samples. The CDR3 DNA reads TGCAGTGCTATGGGCATGGTGAACAGGGGGCAAGATACGCAGTATTTT. It yields the protein CSAMGMVNRGQDTQYF.